This T cell receptor (beta chain) is from a study of blood T cell repertoires in COVID-19. Study in general: Sources were T cells, B-cell-depleted T cells, or PBMCs; the material itself was cDNA or gDNA.

Assay: immunoSEQ multiplex PCR; the TCRdb copy retains only in-frame clones and omits some. This table holds some 210,000 clones, 92% found once. The Seattle patients joined while their infection was active and were tracked longitudinally afterward. The CDR3 spans 16 residues. Looked up from germline, CDR1 is SGHRS and CDR2 is YFSETQ. Germline trimming cut 2 bases from V and 6 bases from J; bases unmatched to any gene: 6. The sequenced sample was peripheral blood. The sequence was collected from a man between 60 and 75 years old with COVID-19, enrolled during active disease. V is TRBV5-1 and J is TRBJ2-2; 11 nucleotides align to TRBD2. The chain's CDR3 is CASSLPLAGVAGELFF. In DNA, the CDR3 is TGCGCCAGCAGCTTACCACTAGCGGGAGTAGCCGGGGAGCTGTTTTTT.